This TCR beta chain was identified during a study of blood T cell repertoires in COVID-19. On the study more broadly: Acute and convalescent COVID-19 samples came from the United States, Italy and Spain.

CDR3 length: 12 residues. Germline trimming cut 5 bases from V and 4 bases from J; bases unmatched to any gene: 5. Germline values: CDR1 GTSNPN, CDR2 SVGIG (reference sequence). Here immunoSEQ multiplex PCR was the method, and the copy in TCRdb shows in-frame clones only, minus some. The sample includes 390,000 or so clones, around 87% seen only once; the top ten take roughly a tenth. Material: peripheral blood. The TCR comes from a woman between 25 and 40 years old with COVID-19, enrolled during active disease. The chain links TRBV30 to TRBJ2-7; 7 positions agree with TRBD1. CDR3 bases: TGTGCCTGGGGGGACAGTCCTTACGAGCAGTACTTC. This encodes CAWGDSPYEQYF.